These 8 T cell receptor beta chains were all obtained from the same sample, sequenced in a study of T cell responses to AZD1222 COVID-19 vaccine. Generated by immunoSEQ multiplex PCR, the TCRdb table keeps only in-frame clones and is missing some. This sample has some 180,000 clones, with 90% to 95% found just once. The material was peripheral blood, obtained 28 days after the second dose of the MenACWY control vaccine. These receptors all come from an adult who received the MenACWY meningococcal vaccine as a control.

The chain couples TRBV3-1 (or the pseudogene TRBV3-2) to TRBJ1-6; the D gene is possibly TRBD1 (5 bases). The CDR3 contains 12 residues. The germline CDR1 and CDR2 sequences are LGHDT and YNNKEL (reference sequence). The V and J ends lost 7 bases and 11 bases respectively, with 12 bases between them. In DNA, the CDR3 is TGTGCCAGCAACGACCAGGGTACACCCCTCCACTTT. Translated: CASNDQGTPLHF.

This clone occurred once. The rearrangement links TRBV5-1 to TRBJ1-1; D is unclear. Germline CDR1 SGHRS, CDR2 YFSETQ. Trimming removed 5 bases from V and 0 bases from J, with 11 bases in between. There are 14 residues in the CDR3. The CDR3, as DNA: TGCGCCAGCAGGGAAGGAACCATGAACACTGAAGCTTTCTTT. Amino acids: CASREGTMNTEAFF.

J is TRBJ1-3 and V is TRBV6-5; D gene unclear. The germline gives CDR1 MNHEY, CDR2 SVGAGI. V was shortened by 2 bases and J by 1 base, with 9 bases between the two germline ends. This CDR3 region has 15 residues. The CDR3: CASSYGVSSGNTIYF. The CDR3 bases are TGTGCCAGCAGTTACGGTGTCTCATCTGGAAACACCATATATTTT.

The J gene is TRBJ2-7, the V gene TRBV4-1, with D perhaps TRBD2 (6 bases). V shed 1 base and J shed 5 bases, with 15 bases lying between them. The CDR3 covers 15 residues. Germline V gene data show CDR1 as MGHRA and CDR2 as YSYEKL. The CDR3 DNA reads TGCGCCAGCAGCCAAGTCGGGACTCGAGGGGACGAGCAGTACTTC. It specifies CASSQVGTRGDEQYF.

V and J are TRBV7-9 and TRBJ1-4, with unresolved D. This CDR3 region has 13 residues. Germline loops: CDR1 SEHNR, CDR2 FQNEAQ (reference sequence). V was cut by 1 base and J by 8 bases, with 8 bases left in between. This CDR3 reads CASSLGPREKLFF. CDR3 coding DNA: TGTGCCAGCAGCTTAGGTCCCAGGGAAAAACTGTTTTTT.

This chain uses TRBV19 with TRBJ2-7; 9 bases fit TRBD1. CDR3 length equals 13 residues. V lost 4 bases, J lost 4 bases, and 2 bases stayed unmatched. Germline loops: CDR1 LNHDA, CDR2 SQIVND (reference sequence). The CDR3 region is CASSSGTGYEQYF. The CDR3 DNA reads as TGTGCCAGTAGTAGCGGGACAGGGTACGAGCAGTACTTC.

This clone was observed a single time. This CDR3 is CSGGQGFTYNEQFF. In nucleotides, the CDR3 is TGCAGCGGGGGACAGGGATTTACCTACAATGAGCAGTTCTTC. The gene calls are TRBV29-1 and TRBJ2-1; 9 nucleotides line up with TRBD1. Germline lookup yields CDR1 SQVTM and CDR2 ANQGSEA. This CDR3 has 14 amino acids. V was clipped by 7 bases and J by 2 bases; unmatched bases: 6.

The chain carries TRBV19 and TRBJ1-2; D unclear. Germline-derived CDR1 and CDR2 are LNHDA and SQIVND (reference sequence). The CDR3 sequence is 14 residues long. V lost 1 base and J 2 bases, leaving 8 bases between the germline ends. DNA of the CDR3: TGTGCCAGTAGTATAGTGGGAGGGAACTATGGCTACACCTTC. Its translation: CASSIVGGNYGYTF.